This T cell receptor beta chain derives from a study of metastatic and nonmetastatic thyroid tumors. Germline CDR1 and CDR2: DFQATT and SNEGSKA (reference sequence). The CDR3 has 10 residues. None of the patients had undergone any treatment ahead of thyroid surgery. TCRdb re-clonotyped the PCR reads via MiXCR. The sample holds approximately 37,000 clones, about 15% seen once. As concerns this clone: The sample has other DNA sequences that encode this CDR3 too.

This chain uses TRBV20-1 with TRBJ2-7; D gene uncertain. The source is a male donor with papillary thyroid cancer or a benign thyroid nodule (not recorded which). Some clones in this sample may be carry-over from other donors' samples. The sequenced sample consisted of blood. CDR3 sequence: CSAGAIEQYF. DNA for the CDR3: TGCAGCGCTGGAGCCATCGAGCAGTACTTC.